Presented here are 13 T cell receptor beta chains from one specimen sequenced in a study of CD8+ T cells in alopecia areata. Treatment reported: oral pan-JAK inhibitor, 5-10 mg twice daily. Sequencing used cDNA as its template, made by extracting RNA and reverse transcribing it. Sequenced by immunoSEQ multiplex PCR; TCRdb stores in-frame clones only, minus some. Among 95,000 to 150,000 clones listed, more than 40% were seen once. The specimen comprised CD4+ T cells sorted from blood, sampled at week 4, from a patient treated with tofacitinib. Receptor source: a human donor with alopecia areata.

The rearrangement links TRBV5-1 to TRBJ1-1; D possibly corresponds to TRBD1 (5 bases). Trimming stripped 0 bases from V and 3 bases from J, with 9 bases between. This CDR3 region has 14 residues. Germline lookup yields CDR1 SGHRS and CDR2 YFSETQ. CDR3 protein: CASSLVGEDTEAFF. In DNA, the CDR3 is TGCGCCAGCAGCTTGGTGGGGGAGGACACTGAAGCTTTCTTT.

This clone has at least ten counts. The V and J genes are TRBV6-1 and TRBJ2-1, with 7 positions matching TRBD2. Germline values: CDR1 MNHNS, CDR2 SASEGT. V shed 1 base and J 0 bases; nucleotides not matched to a gene: 12. The CDR3 contains 19 residues. CDR3 loop: CASSEVRLAIKSSYNEQFF. The CDR3 region has the DNA TGTGCCAGCAGTGAAGTTCGACTAGCCATCAAGAGCTCCTACAATGAGCAGTTCTTC.

The chain employs TRBV2 and TRBJ2-4; maybe TRBD2 (6 bases). Trimming stripped 10 bases from V and 9 bases from J, with 19 bases between. CDR1 is SNHLY and CDR2 is FYNNEI in the germline V gene. The CDR3 sequence is 13 residues long. The CDR3 sequence is CATQGLQMGIQYF. The CDR3 DNA sequence: TGTGCCACCCAGGGACTCCAGATGGGCATTCAGTACTTC.

A few counts support this clone. J is TRBJ2-5 and V is TRBV29-1, with D possibly TRBD1 on 5 matching bases. From germline, CDR1 is SQVTM and CDR2 ANQGSEA. The V gene lost 8 bases and the J gene lost 5 bases, with 21 bases spanning the gap. The CDR3 spans 14 residues. The CDR3 spells CSYSGPLMAETQYF. The CDR3 DNA is TGCAGCTACTCAGGGCCCCTTATGGCGGAGACCCAGTACTTC.

V usage is TRBV7-9 and J usage is TRBJ2-5; the D is unclear. The V gene's germline CDR1 is SEHNR and CDR2 FQNEAQ (reference sequence). V was pared by 4 bases and J by 4 bases, with 7 bases between. This CDR3 contains 12 residues. This chain's CDR3 is CASSSEAETQYF. DNA for the CDR3: TGTGCCAGCAGCTCGGAAGCAGAGACCCAGTACTTC.

The V and J genes are TRBV2 and TRBJ2-7, with a weak D call TRBD2 (5 bases). The CDR3 contains 15 residues. Germline V gene sequence: CDR1 SNHLY, CDR2 FYNNEI. V was clipped by 2 bases and J by 7 bases, with 18 bases between them. CDR3 protein: CASSESGLPTVEQYF. In nucleotides, the CDR3 is TGTGCCAGCAGTGAAAGTGGACTCCCAACTGTTGAGCAGTACTTC.

This clone has more than one count but fewer than ten. The chain couples TRBV7-9 to TRBJ2-7; 8 nucleotides match TRBD1. V lost 5 bases to trimming and J lost 2 bases; unmatched junction nucleotides: 8. Germline V gene lookup returns CDR1 SEHNR and CDR2 FQNEAQ (reference sequence). The CDR3 has 15 residues. The chain's CDR3 is CASSPLGQATYEQYF. The CDR3 nucleotides are TGTGCCAGCAGCCCGCTGGGACAGGCTACCTACGAGCAGTACTTC. The entire variable domain, with the rest obtained from reference TRBV7-9 and TRBJ2-7, is as follows: DTGVSQNPRHKITKRGQNVTFRCDPISEHNRLYWYRQTLGQGPEFLTYFQNEAQLEKSRLLSDRFSAERPKGSFSTLEIQRTEQGDSAMYLCASSPLGQATYEQYFGPGTRLTVT.

This clone occurred a few times. The rearrangement joins TRBV6-5 to TRBJ1-2, with D unresolved. V lost 2 bases and J 4 bases, leaving 8 bases between the germline ends. The CDR3 length is 13 residues. Germline V gene lookup returns CDR1 MNHEY and CDR2 SVGAGI. The CDR3 sequence is CASSYGRSYGYTF. The CDR3, as DNA: TGTGCCAGCAGTTACGGCCGGAGCTATGGCTACACCTTC.

The chain has TRBV2 and TRBJ2-5; 9 positions agree with TRBD1. Germline V gives CDR1 SNHLY, CDR2 FYNNEI. CDR3 length equals 15 residues. V lost 8 bases, J lost 2 bases, and 9 bases stayed unmatched. CDR3 in amino acids: CASLSQGAKQETQYF. CDR3 nucleotide sequence: TGTGCCAGCCTATCACAGGGGGCTAAGCAAGAGACCCAGTACTTC.

V is TRBV5-4 and J is TRBJ2-5, with a weak D call TRBD2 (6 bases). This CDR3 is 15 amino acids long. V dropped 1 base and J dropped 2 bases, with 12 bases sitting between them. Germline V gene sequence: CDR1 SGHNT, CDR2 YYREEE (reference sequence). This chain's CDR3 is CASSLRLAGQETQYF. In DNA, the CDR3 is TGTGCCAGCAGCTTGAGGCTCGCGGGGCAAGAGACCCAGTACTTC.

This clone showed up just a few times. The chain combines TRBV19 with TRBJ1-5; perhaps TRBD1 as D (6 bases). CDR3 length: 14 residues. Trimming removed 3 bases at V and 8 bases at J, with 14 bases between. CDR1 is LNHDA and CDR2 is SQIVND in the germline V gene (reference sequence). CDR3 nucleotide sequence: TGTGCCAGTAGTATTTCGGCAGGGGTTAAGCCCCAGCATTTT. Translated, it gives CASSISAGVKPQHF.

This clone was counted only a few times. The genes are TRBV21-1 and TRBJ2-6. TRBV21-1 is noted as a pseudogene. The length of the CDR3 is 17 residues. The DNA for the CDR3 is TGTGCCAGCAATTCCGCCCCCTCCTTCTCTGGGGCCAACGTCCTGACTTTC. Its translation is CASNSAPSFSGANVLTF.

The rearrangement joins TRBV30 to TRBJ2-5; the match to TRBD2 covers 9 bases. This CDR3 is built from 17 residues. CDR1 GTSNPN and CDR2 SVGIG come from the germline V gene (reference sequence). The V and J ends lost 0 bases and 1 base, in that order; junction bases with no gene match: 9. DNA for the CDR3: TGTGCCTGGAGTGTACATGGGCTAGCGGGGCTCCAAGAGACCCAGTACTTC. It encodes CAWSVHGLAGLQETQYF.